This TCR beta chain was sequenced for a study of CD8+ T cells in alopecia areata. At the level of the study: Grafted skin came from C3H/HeJ donors with spontaneous alopecia (roughly 6-13 months old) and was placed on approximately 7-11-week-old female C3H/HeJ mice.

RNA, once extracted, was reverse transcribed into cDNA for use as the sequencing template. TCRdb's table, derived via immunoSEQ multiplex PCR, lists solely in-frame clones and lacks some. This sample has about 120,000 clones and no singletons, with around 19% in the ten largest. The CDR3 has 13 residues. Germline CDR1 is NSQYPW and CDR2 is LRSPGD (reference sequence). Study outcomes and limitations: Especially in alopecia totalis/universalis, lesional scalp showed greater clonality than normal scalp did. Against the mouse data, patients shared TCRs less clearly, possibly for HLA reasons. Besides other cells, scalp samples also yield sequences of resident alphabeta T cells from normal skin.

This clone was seen a few times. Antigen unknown. Gene names denote mouse genes. The read falls 4 residues short of the CDR3 end, and the missing part is taken from the germline J gene. The sequenced sample consisted of lesional skin. The V call is TRBV1, the J call TRBJ2-5; TRBD1 is a possible D gene (6 bases). The receptor comes from a C3H/HeJ mouse with alopecia areata. For the strain, the MHC haplotype given is H2-k. The DNA read from the CDR3 is TGCACCTGCAGGCCACAGGGTGGGGAC. Amino acid sequence: CTCRPQGGD. The full CDR3 reads CTCRPQGGDTQYF.